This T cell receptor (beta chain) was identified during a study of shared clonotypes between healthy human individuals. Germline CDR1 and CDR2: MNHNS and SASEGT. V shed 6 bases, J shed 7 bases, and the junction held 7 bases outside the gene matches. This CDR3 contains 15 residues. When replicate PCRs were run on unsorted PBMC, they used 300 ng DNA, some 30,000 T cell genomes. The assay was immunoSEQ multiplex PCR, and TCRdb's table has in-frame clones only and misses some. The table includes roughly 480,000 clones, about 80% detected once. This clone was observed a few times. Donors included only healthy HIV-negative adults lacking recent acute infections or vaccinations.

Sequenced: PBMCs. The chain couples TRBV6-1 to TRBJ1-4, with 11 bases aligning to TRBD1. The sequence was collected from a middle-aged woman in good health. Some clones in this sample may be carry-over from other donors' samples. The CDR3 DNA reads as TGTGCCAGCAGCCCCAGGGGACAGGGGGGTGAAAAACTGTTTTTT. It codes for CASSPRGQGGEKLFF.